This entry lists 30 T cell receptor beta chains sequenced from one sample in a study of identical twins. TCRdb independently ran MiXCR on the 5' RACE reads; one entry per CDR3 protein. The sample shows approximately 630,000 distinct CDR3 sequences, roughly 6.6% of them seen only once. This sample was shared with a second study, whose subject was yellow fever vaccine responses in identical twins.

Sample: PBMCs. Every receptor here comes from a woman aged 18-35 years in good health.

This clonotype has a count of ten or more. The chain carries TRBV5-1 and TRBJ1-1; D is unclear. The CDR3 loop spans 14 amino acids. V lost 2 bases and J lost 7, with 15 bases in between. Germline CDR1 reads SGHRS; CDR2 reads YFSETQ. Here the CDR3 reads CASSFGAKLGEAFF. DNA for the CDR3: TGCGCCAGCAGCTTCGGAGCAAAGTTGGGTGAAGCTTTCTTT.

This chain joins TRBV5-1 and TRBJ2-7; perhaps D is TRBD1 or TRBD2 (5 bases each). The CDR3 is made up of 14 amino acids. Germline-derived CDR1 and CDR2 are SGHRS and YFSETQ. With 4 bases removed from V and 2 bases from J, the gap between germline ends came to 13 bases. CDR3 region: CASSVGDGAYEQYF. CDR3 nucleotide sequence: TGCGCCAGCAGCGTCGGGGACGGCGCCTACGAGCAGTACTTC.

This clonotype was recorded a few times. V gene TRBV6-6 combines with J gene TRBJ2-1; no clear D gene. The germline CDR1 and CDR2 sequences are MNHNY and SVGAGI (reference sequence). The V end lost 8 bases, the J end lost 4 bases, and 12 bases lay between the germline ends. This CDR3 contains 13 residues. The chain's CDR3 is CASSIGNYNEQFF. CDR3 sequence (DNA): TGTGCCAGCTCGATTGGGAATTACAATGAGCAGTTCTTC.

V gene TRBV6-1 combines with J gene TRBJ2-7; TRBD1 might be the D (6 bases). V was cut by 0 bases and J by 5 bases, with 11 bases left in between. The CDR3 has 14 amino acids. CDR1 is MNHNS, CDR2 SASEGT, per germline. As DNA, the CDR3 is TGTGCCAGCAGTGAAGCGCCAGGGGCGAACGAGCAGTACGTC. Residues: CASSEAPGANEQYV.

This clonotype occurred many times. The chain employs TRBV29-1 and TRBJ2-7; D gene ambiguous. V lost 3 bases to trimming and J lost 5 bases, with 17 bases between them. The length of the CDR3 is 14 residues. Germline values: CDR1 SQVTM, CDR2 ANQGSEA. The CDR3, as DNA: TGCAGCGTTGATGCAGGAGAACGTTTGGACGAGCAGTACTTC. Translation: CSVDAGERLDEQYF.

Ten or more counts support this clonotype. The chain uses TRBV2 and TRBJ2-2; D gene ambiguous. The CDR3 runs to 13 residues. In germline, CDR1 is SNHLY, CDR2 FYNNEI. The V and J ends lost 7 bases and 4 bases respectively, with 10 bases between them. CDR3 in DNA: TGTGCCAGCAACCCCGATAGCACCGGGGAGCTGTTTTTT. Amino acid sequence: CASNPDSTGELFF.

This clonotype showed up many times. The V gene is TRBV20-1, the J gene TRBJ2-7; 10 positions agree with TRBD2. Germline-derived CDR1 and CDR2 are DFQATT and SNEGSKA (reference sequence). Trimming cost V 4 bases and J 2 bases; bases outside gene matches: 8. This CDR3 is 15 amino acids long. The CDR3 DNA reads as TGCAGTGCTATCCGACTAGCGGGCGAACCCTACGAGCAGTACTTC. It specifies CSAIRLAGEPYEQYF.

This clonotype was counted only a few times. The V and J genes are TRBV6-5 and TRBJ1-2, with a tentative D call TRBD1 (5 bases). With 0 bases removed from V and 2 bases from J, the gap between germline ends came to 10 bases. The germline V gene has CDR1 MNHEY and CDR2 SVGAGI. The CDR3 covers 15 residues. CDR3 sequence reads: CASSYSWQGNYGYTF. CDR3 nucleotides: TGTGCCAGCAGTTACTCGTGGCAGGGCAACTATGGCTACACCTTC.

V is TRBV12-3 or TRBV12-4 and J is TRBJ2-1; 11 bases align to TRBD2. The trim removed 6 bases at V and 5 bases at J, leaving 6 bases unmatched. The CDR3 has 15 residues. The CDR3 here is CASSLLAGVNNEQFF. DNA of the CDR3: TGTGCCAGCAGCCTACTAGCGGGAGTCAACAATGAGCAGTTCTTC.

This clonotype appeared a few times. This sequence joins TRBV7-9 and TRBJ2-5; TRBD1 is a possible D gene (5 bases). V was trimmed by 2 bases and J by 4 bases, leaving 17 bases between them. CDR1 and CDR2 (germline): SEHNR, FQNEAQ (reference sequence). This CDR3 contains 16 residues. The CDR3 region has the DNA TGTGCCAGCAGCTTATCCTCAGGGTTGGGTCCAGAGACCCAGTACTTC. The encoded protein is CASSLSSGLGPETQYF.

This clonotype was detected once. V is TRBV2 and J is TRBJ2-5, with D perhaps TRBD1 (5 bases). Trimming cost V 3 bases and J 1 base, with 12 bases left between them. CDR3 length equals 15 residues. The germline gives CDR1 SNHLY, CDR2 FYNNEI. This CDR3 reads CASSEGRWVQETQYF. The CDR3 DNA reads as TGTGCCAGCAGTGAGGGGCGGTGGGTCCAAGAGACCCAGTACTTC.

This clonotype was seen a handful of times. CDR3 bases: TGTGCCAGCAGCTTAGCGGGGACAGCCGCCGGCGAGCAGTACTTC. Its translation is CASSLAGTAAGEQYF. The J gene is TRBJ2-7, the V gene TRBV7-2; TRBD1 matches 7 bases. From germline, CDR1 is SGHTA and CDR2 FQGNSA. There are 15 residues in the CDR3. V was pared by 0 bases and J by 6 bases, with 8 bases of the junction left unmatched.

The chain recombines TRBV4-1 with TRBJ1-2; TRBD1 is a possible D gene (5 bases). V lost 1 base to trimming and J lost 3 bases, with 15 bases between them. The CDR3 length is 16 residues. CDR1 and CDR2 from the germline V gene are MGHRA and YSYEKL. The DNA of the CDR3 is TGCGCCAGCAGCCAAGCCCGGGGCGGAGATGACTATGGCTACACCTTC. It codes for CASSQARGGDDYGYTF.

V is TRBV12-3 or TRBV12-4 and J is TRBJ1-3; possibly TRBD1 for D (5 bases). This CDR3 has 16 amino acids. The V end lost 0 bases, the J end lost 1 base, and 10 bases lay between the germline ends. The CDR3 loop reads CASSLARPGSGNTIYF. CDR3 bases: TGTGCCAGCAGTTTAGCGCGTCCAGGGTCTGGAAACACCATATATTTT.

The chain has TRBV14 and TRBJ1-4, with a possible D match to TRBD1 (6 bases). Trimming shortened V by 4 bases and J by 2 bases, and 11 bases separated the two germline ends. Germline CDR1 reads SGHDN; CDR2 reads FVKESK. CDR3 length equals 15 residues. This CDR3 reads CASSLGGYTNEKLFF. The CDR3 region has the DNA TGTGCCAGCAGCCTAGGGGGTTATACTAATGAAAAACTGTTTTTT.

There are many counts of this clonotype. The rearrangement links TRBV5-5 to TRBJ2-1, with 7 bases that match TRBD1. V shed 1 base, J shed 5 bases, and the junction held 6 bases outside the gene matches. In germline, CDR1 is SGHKS, CDR2 YYEKEE (reference sequence). This CDR3 contains 15 residues. The CDR3 DNA follows: TGTGCCAGCAGCTTGTCGGGACAGTATCACAATGAGCAGTTCTTC. Its translation: CASSLSGQYHNEQFF.

This clonotype turned up a few times. This rearrangement joins TRBV27 to TRBJ1-6, with 8 bases aligning to TRBD1. After removal of 7 bases from V and 10 bases from J, the junction contained 18 bases not matched to a gene. The CDR3 consists of 17 residues. Germline V CDR1 and CDR2: MNHEY, SMNVEV (reference sequence). The CDR3 nucleotides are TGTGCCAGCACCCCCACCGGGACAGGTTCCCCATACTCACCCCTCCACTTT. Protein product: CASTPTGTGSPYSPLHF.

The chain recombines TRBV20-1 with TRBJ2-2, with D unclear. V was trimmed by 6 bases and J by 1 base, leaving 12 bases between them. CDR1 is DFQATT, CDR2 SNEGSKA, per germline (reference sequence). This CDR3 comprises 14 residues. This CDR3 reads CSAPDRKNTGELFF. Here the CDR3 DNA reads TGCAGTGCGCCCGATAGAAAGAACACCGGGGAGCTGTTTTTT.

This clonotype showed up just a few times. Its ends do not fully match the called genes, so a read error is possible. The chain uses TRBV20-1 and TRBJ2-1, with 9 bases lining up with TRBD2. Germline assignment: CDR1 DFQATT and CDR2 SNEGSKA (reference sequence). This CDR3 comprises 18 residues. CDR3 protein: CCARRLAARLRAYNEQFF. The CDR3 nucleotides are TGCTGTGCTAGGCGACTAGCGGCGAGATTGCGTGCTTACAATGAGCAGTTCTTC.

The chain joins TRBV6-2 or TRBV6-3 to TRBJ2-7; TRBD1 might be the D (5 bases). CDR1 MNHEY and CDR2 SVGEGT come from the germline V gene. The CDR3 loop spans 14 amino acids. With 2 bases removed from V and 3 bases from J, the gap between germline ends came to 11 bases. CDR3 amino acids: CASSYDSLNYEQYV. CDR3 DNA: TGTGCCAGCAGTTACGACAGTCTTAACTACGAGCAGTACGTC.

The V gene is TRBV4-1, the J gene TRBJ2-4; tentative D call: TRBD2 (6 bases). CDR1 is MGHRA and CDR2 is YSYEKL in the germline V gene. V shed 1 base and J shed 3 bases, with 19 bases lying between them. The CDR3 runs 18 residues. The CDR3 here is CASSQVVGAPGGKNIQYF. In DNA, the CDR3 is TGCGCCAGCAGCCAAGTAGTCGGCGCCCCCGGGGGCAAAAACATTCAGTACTTC.

This chain links TRBV15 with TRBJ2-1; no definite D call. The germline gives CDR1 LNHNV, CDR2 YYDKDF (reference sequence). CDR3 size: 17 residues. The V and J ends lost 0 bases and 0 bases respectively, with 12 bases between them. The CDR3 loop is CATSRDPPSVSYNEQFF. CDR3 bases: TGTGCCACCAGCAGAGATCCACCCTCTGTCTCCTACAATGAGCAGTTCTTC. Full variable domain (rest looked up from reference TRBV15 and TRBJ2-1): DAMVIQNPRYQVTQFGKPVTLSCSQTLNHNVMYWYQQKSSQAPKLLFHYYDKDFNNEADTPDNFQSRRPNTSFCFLDIRSPGLGDTAMYLCATSRDPPSVSYNEQFFGPGTRLTVL.

The chain uses TRBV7-9 and TRBJ2-3, with 14 bases identical to TRBD2. The junction had 4 bases not matched to a gene; V was cut back by 5 bases and J by 3 bases. In germline, CDR1 is SEHNR, CDR2 FQNEAQ (reference sequence). The CDR3 is made up of 16 amino acids. The CDR3 sequence is CASSGLAGGGTDTQYF. CDR3 bases: TGTGCCAGCAGCGGACTAGCGGGGGGAGGTACAGATACGCAGTATTTT.

There are a few counts of this clonotype. CDR3 nucleotide sequence: TGTGCCAGCAGCGAGCTCCCCGGGCTTAATGAAAAACTGTTTTTT. It codes for CASSELPGLNEKLFF. The V and J genes are TRBV9 and TRBJ1-4; D unresolved. CDR1 is SGDLS and CDR2 is YYNGEE in the germline V gene. The CDR3 loop spans 15 amino acids. V lost 3 bases, J lost 4 bases, and 13 bases lay in between.

The CDR3 bases are TGCGCCAGCAGGCCCAATACCGGGAGCTCCCGGAATGAGCAGTTCTTC. Translating gives CASRPNTGSSRNEQFF. The genes are TRBV4-1 and TRBJ2-1; possible D gene TRBD2, 6 bases. V shed 6 bases and J shed 7 bases, with 22 bases lying between them. Germline CDR1 is MGHRA and CDR2 is YSYEKL. The CDR3 extends over 16 amino acids.

With respect to this clonotype: With a much larger clone just one base away, this may be a read error. The chain is built from TRBV20-1 and TRBJ2-1; D is ambiguous. This CDR3 comprises 14 residues. From germline, CDR1 is DFQATT and CDR2 SNEGSKA (reference sequence). CDR3 coding DNA: TGCAGTGCGATGGGTGGTGGACGCGACAATGAGCGGTTCTTC. Protein product: CSAMGGGRDNERFF.

This clonotype was picked up many times. J is TRBJ2-2 and V is TRBV5-1, with unresolved D. The CDR3 contains 12 residues. The V gene lost 0 bases and the J gene lost 7 bases, with 4 bases spanning the gap. The germline CDR1 and CDR2 sequences are SGHRS and YFSETQ. The CDR3 DNA reads as TGCGCCAGCAGCTTGGCCGGCGGGGAGCTGTTTTTT. This sequence encodes CASSLAGGELFF.

This clonotype showed up many times. This sequence joins TRBV29-1 and TRBJ2-4, with D tentatively TRBD1 or TRBD2 (6 bases each). Germline lookup yields CDR1 SQVTM and CDR2 ANQGSEA. This CDR3 comprises 12 residues. Between the trimmed V and J ends, which lost 7 bases and 6 bases, there was a span of 13 bases. CDR3 protein: CSARGGGNIQYF. CDR3 nucleotide sequence: TGCAGCGCCCGAGGAGGGGGAAACATTCAGTACTTC.

J is TRBJ2-5 and V is TRBV5-1; possible D gene TRBD1, 6 bases. Germline CDR1 SGHRS, CDR2 YFSETQ. CDR3 length: 12 residues. V gave up 7 bases and J gave up 4 bases, with 11 bases separating them. CDR3: CASQGYGETQYF. The CDR3 DNA is TGCGCCAGCCAGGGGTACGGAGAGACCCAGTACTTC.

This chain uses TRBV20-1 with TRBJ1-1, with TRBD1 as a possible D gene (5 bases). Trimming cost V 7 bases and J 0 bases, with 15 bases left between them. The CDR3 extends over 14 amino acids. CDR1 is DFQATT and CDR2 is SNEGSKA in the germline V gene (reference sequence). CDR3 residues: CSVGKGRLNTEAFF. The CDR3, as DNA: TGCAGTGTAGGAAAGGGGCGACTGAACACTGAAGCTTTCTTT.